Below are 28 T cell receptor beta chains sequenced from a single sample in a study of blood T cell repertoires in COVID-19. The table came from immunoSEQ multiplex PCR; TCRdb's copy has only in-frame clones and leaves some out. This sample has about 62,000 clones, with around nine tenths found just once. What was sequenced was peripheral blood. Receptors were obtained from an older woman with acute or convalescent COVID-19.

This clone was recorded a few times. The chain employs TRBV9 and TRBJ1-6; TRBD1 matches at 7 bases. Germline values: CDR1 SGDLS, CDR2 YYNGEE. CDR3 length: 13 amino acids. Trimming removed 2 bases from V and 7 bases from J; junction bases left unmatched: 0. CDR3 in amino acids: CASSVDRNSPLHF. DNA for the CDR3: TGTGCCAGCAGCGTGGACAGGAATTCACCCCTCCACTTT.

The chain couples TRBV15 to TRBJ2-1, with 7 bases matching TRBD1. CDR3 size: 15 residues. V gave up 3 bases and J gave up 5 bases; unmatched junction bases: 7. Germline V CDR1 and CDR2: LNHNV, YYDKDF (reference sequence). CDR3 protein: CATSSRQGWDNEQFF. The CDR3 DNA sequence: TGTGCCACCAGCAGCCGACAGGGATGGGACAATGAGCAGTTCTTC.

This chain links TRBV6-5 with TRBJ1-2; TRBD1 aligns across 9 bases. CDR1 is MNHEY and CDR2 is SVGAGI in the germline V gene. The CDR3 is 14 amino acids. Losses at the gene ends were 5 bases for V and 8 bases for J; bases not matched to a gene: 9. CDR3 residues: CASSPGRTGDGYTF. For the CDR3, the DNA is TGTGCCAGCAGTCCAGGAAGGACAGGGGACGGCTACACCTTC.

The V gene is TRBV4-2, the J gene TRBJ2-7; tentative D call: TRBD2 (5 bases). The CDR3 has 14 residues. CDR1 is LGHNA, CDR2 YNFKEQ, per germline. V was cut by 1 base and J by 3 bases, with 10 bases left in between. CDR3 protein: CASSQAEGVYEQYV. The DNA for the CDR3 is TGTGCCAGCAGCCAAGCAGAGGGAGTCTACGAGCAGTACGTC.

The rearrangement joins TRBV13 to TRBJ1-5, with a weak D call TRBD1 (6 bases). Trimming took off 4 bases at V and 3 bases at J, with 10 bases between the two ends. The germline CDR1 and CDR2 sequences are PRHDT and FYEKMQ (reference sequence). The CDR3 covers 14 residues. This CDR3 is CASSSNRDNQPQHF. CDR3 DNA sequence: TGTGCCAGCAGCTCGAACAGGGACAATCAGCCCCAGCATTTT.

This chain links TRBV6-2 or TRBV6-3 with TRBJ2-4, with 9 positions matching TRBD1. CDR3 length: 16 residues. With 6 bases clipped from V and 0 bases from J, the junction kept 6 bases outside the gene matches. Germline V gene data show CDR1 as MNHEY and CDR2 as SVGEGT. CDR3 nucleotide sequence: TGTGCCAGCAGCACCCGACAGGGGGAAGCCAAAAACATTCAGTACTTC. Translating gives CASSTRQGEAKNIQYF.

The chain carries TRBV11-2 and TRBJ1-2; D possibly corresponds to TRBD1 (6 bases). The CDR3 length is 13 residues. The V gene lost 5 bases and the J gene lost 7 bases, with 14 bases spanning the gap. Germline values: CDR1 SGHAT, CDR2 FQNNGV. The CDR3 coding sequence is TGTGCCAGCAGCCTAAACAGAGGGGGTGGCTACACCTTC. Translation gives CASSLNRGGGYTF.

The chain couples TRBV5-1 to TRBJ1-6; TRBD1 matches at 10 bases. Unmatched junction bases numbered 7, after V lost 4 bases and J lost 6 bases. The CDR3 has 16 amino acids. The germline gives CDR1 SGHRS, CDR2 YFSETQ. The CDR3 DNA is TGCGCCAGCAGCCCGGGACAGGGGATTGGTAATTCACCCCTCCACTTT. Amino acid sequence: CASSPGQGIGNSPLHF.

The chain uses TRBV19 and TRBJ2-2; possible D gene TRBD1, 6 bases. Germline V lookup: CDR1 LNHDA, CDR2 SQIVND (reference sequence). CDR3 size: 14 residues. Trimming pared 3 bases from V and 4 bases from J, leaving 9 bases between. The CDR3 region is CASSILDSTGELFF. CDR3 sequence (DNA): TGTGCCAGTAGTATCTTGGACAGCACCGGGGAGCTGTTTTTT.

The gene calls are TRBV11-3 and TRBJ2-3, with 7 bases identical to TRBD1. V lost 0 bases, J lost 11 bases, and 8 bases stayed unmatched. Germline values: CDR1 SGHNT, CDR2 YENEEA. This CDR3 is 14 amino acids long. CDR3 sequence reads: CASSLDHMGTVQYF. CDR3 in DNA: TGTGCCAGCAGCTTAGATCATATGGGGACAGTGCAGTATTTT. The full variable domain, in which reference TRBV11-3 and TRBJ2-3 provide the parts outside the CDR3, is EAGVVQSPRYKIIEKKQPVAFWCNPISGHNTLYWYLQNLGQGPELLIRYENEEAVDDSQLPKDRFSAERLKGVDSTLKIQPAELGDSAVYLCASSLDHMGTVQYFGPGTRLTVL.

The chain couples TRBV7-9 to TRBJ1-4; TRBD1 agrees at 8 bases. This CDR3 contains 16 residues. V shed 5 bases and J 1 base; nucleotides not matched to a gene: 6. Germline V gives CDR1 SEHNR, CDR2 FQNEAQ (reference sequence). The CDR3 DNA sequence: TGTGCCAGCAGCCCAGGGGGCGTTCGAACTAATGAAAAACTGTTTTTT. It yields the protein CASSPGGVRTNEKLFF.

The chain is built from TRBV5-1 and TRBJ2-7; 7 bases agree with TRBD1. V trimming: 0 bases; J trimming: 6 bases; junction bases outside the gene matches: 6. The CDR3 is 14 residues long. The germline CDR1 and CDR2 sequences are SGHRS and YFSETQ. The CDR3 DNA is TGCGCCAGCAGCTTGGCAGGGGGTGGGAGCGAGCAGTACGTC. This sequence encodes CASSLAGGGSEQYV.

The genes are TRBV11-1 and TRBJ1-2; 9 bases are shared with TRBD1. Trimming at V came to 6 bases and at J to 2 bases, leaving 4 bases not matched to a gene. There are 14 residues in the CDR3. CDR1 is SGHAT, CDR2 FQDESV, per germline (reference sequence). The CDR3 nucleotides read TGTGCCAGCAGTCCGGGACAGGGAAACTATGGCTACACCTTC. It yields the protein CASSPGQGNYGYTF. The entire variable domain, with the rest obtained from reference TRBV11-1 and TRBJ1-2, is as follows: EAEVAQSPRYKITEKSQAVAFWCDPISGHATLYWYRQILGQGPELLVQFQDESVVDDSQLPKDRFSAERLKGVDSTLKIQPAELGDSAMYLCASSPGQGNYGYTFGSGTRLTVV.

The J gene is TRBJ2-3, the V gene TRBV10-3, with D perhaps matching TRBD2 (6 bases). Germline-derived CDR1 and CDR2 are ENHRY and SYGVKD. The CDR3 spans 15 residues. V dropped 7 bases and J dropped 4 bases, with 18 bases sitting between them. The CDR3 DNA reads TGTGCCATCAATTCGGGACGGGAGCTCGCAGATACGCAGTATTTT. Encoded protein: CAINSGRELADTQYF.

CDR3 sequence: CASSLTRGGTQYF. Here the CDR3 DNA reads TGTGCCAGCAGCCTGACTAGGGGAGGGACCCAGTACTTC. The rearrangement joins TRBV14 to TRBJ2-5, with a possible D match to TRBD2 (6 bases). The CDR3 spans 13 residues. Trimming removed 4 bases from V and 7 bases from J, with 13 bases in between. Germline V CDR1 and CDR2: SGHDN, FVKESK. The whole variable domain, filled in from reference TRBV14 and TRBJ2-5, reads EAGVTQFPSHSVIEKGQTVTLRCDPISGHDNLYWYRRVMGKEIKFLLHFVKESKQDESGMPNNRFLAERTGGTYSTLKVQPAELEDSGVYFCASSLTRGGTQYFGPGTRLLVL.

The chain uses TRBV6-1 and TRBJ2-3, with D possibly TRBD2 on 6 matching bases. CDR1 is MNHNS, CDR2 SASEGT, per germline. V shed 2 bases and J shed 0 bases, with 9 bases lying between them. This CDR3 region has 15 residues. The CDR3 sequence is CASSERELSTDTQYF. Written as DNA, the CDR3 is TGTGCCAGCAGTGAACGGGAGCTGAGCACAGATACGCAGTATTTT.

This sequence joins TRBV5-1 and TRBJ1-1, with 7 bases lining up with TRBD1. Germline loops: CDR1 SGHRS, CDR2 YFSETQ. V shed 0 bases, J shed 1 base, and the junction held 3 bases outside the gene matches. This CDR3 has 15 residues. CDR3 sequence reads: CASSLGAGGNTEAFF. In nucleotides, the CDR3 is TGCGCCAGCAGCTTGGGGGCAGGGGGGAACACTGAAGCTTTCTTT.

V is TRBV6-5 and J is TRBJ1-4; 7 nucleotides line up with TRBD1. This CDR3 comprises 15 residues. V gave up 2 bases and J gave up 8 bases; unmatched junction bases: 8. Germline V lookup: CDR1 MNHEY, CDR2 SVGAGI. In DNA, the CDR3 is TGTGCCAGCAGTTACGGACCGACAGGGTCGGAAAAACTGTTTTTT. Its protein product is CASSYGPTGSEKLFF.

The V call is TRBV6-2 or TRBV6-3, the J call TRBJ2-1; TRBD2 matches 12 bases. Germline-derived CDR1 and CDR2 are MNHEY and SVGEGT. With 2 bases clipped from V and 6 bases from J, the junction kept 8 bases outside the gene matches. The CDR3 consists of 17 residues. Here the CDR3 DNA reads TGTGCCAGCAGTTACGAGTTACTAGCGGGAGGCGGCAATGAGCAGTTCTTC. Its protein product is CASSYELLAGGGNEQFF.

The CDR3 DNA reads TGCGCCAGCATGGCCCCAGGGAGGACTGAGCAGTTCTTC. Translation gives CASMAPGRTEQFF. V usage is TRBV5-1 and J usage is TRBJ2-1; possibly TRBD2 for D (6 bases). The CDR3 is 13 residues long. The germline V gene encodes CDR1 SGHRS and CDR2 YFSETQ. The V end lost 6 bases, the J end lost 9 bases, and 16 bases lay between the germline ends.

This clone was seen just once. This chain links TRBV27 with TRBJ1-2; D remains unclear. The V end was cut by 0 bases, the J end by 3 bases, with 11 bases between. The length of the CDR3 is 15 residues. CDR1 is MNHEY and CDR2 is SMNVEV in the germline V gene (reference sequence). CDR3 nucleotide sequence: TGTGCCAGCAGTTTATCGTCCGACGGGTACTATGGCTACACCTTC. Translation gives CASSLSSDGYYGYTF.

This rearrangement joins TRBV7-9 to TRBJ2-1; the match to TRBD1 covers 7 bases. From germline, CDR1 is SEHNR and CDR2 FQNEAQ (reference sequence). With 5 bases clipped from V and 3 bases from J, the junction kept 4 bases outside the gene matches. This CDR3 is built from 14 residues. CDR3 coding DNA: TGTGCCAGCAGCCCGGGACAGTACTACAATGAGCAGTTCTTC. It translates to CASSPGQYYNEQFF.

This clone was seen a few times. The CDR3 nucleotides are TGCGCCAGCAGTGATAACCCGAGGGTTGCCCTCACCTCTATGCAACCCCAGCATTTT. Amino acid sequence: CASSDNPRVALTSMQPQHF. The rearrangement uses TRBV10-2 and TRBJ1-5, with D unresolved. Germline V gene data show CDR1 as WSHSY and CDR2 as SAAADI. Trimming stripped 3 bases from V and 10 bases from J, with 31 bases between. CDR3 length equals 19 residues.

The V gene is TRBV10-3, the J gene TRBJ1-1; D unclear. Germline lookup yields CDR1 ENHRY and CDR2 SYGVKD. Trimming shortened V by 3 bases and J by 0 bases, and 14 bases separated the two germline ends. This CDR3 is built from 16 residues. The CDR3 sequence: CAISDPPLALNTEAFF. The CDR3, as DNA: TGTGCCATCAGTGATCCCCCTCTGGCCTTGAACACTGAAGCTTTCTTT.

The chain joins TRBV5-1 to TRBJ1-3, with 7 positions matching TRBD1. The CDR3 is 15 residues long. CDR1 and CDR2 (germline): SGHRS, YFSETQ. V shed 2 bases and J 3 bases; nucleotides not matched to a gene: 5. This CDR3 reads CASSLGTEGGNTIYF. The CDR3 nucleotides are TGCGCCAGCAGCTTAGGGACAGAGGGTGGAAACACCATATATTTT. The whole variable domain, filled in from reference TRBV5-1 and TRBJ1-3, reads KAGVTQTPRYLIKTRGQQVTLSCSPISGHRSVSWYQQTPGQGLQFLFEYFSETQRNKGNFPGRFSGRQFSNSRSEMNVSTLELGDSALYLCASSLGTEGGNTIYFGEGSWLTVV.

V is TRBV5-4 and J is TRBJ1-1; D call uncertain. With 4 bases removed from V and 3 bases from J, the gap between germline ends came to 22 bases. The CDR3 spans 17 residues. Germline CDR1 is SGHNT and CDR2 is YYREEE (reference sequence). CDR3 residues: CASSLAGTRPVDTEAFF. The DNA of the CDR3 is TGTGCCAGCAGCCTTGCGGGAACCCGTCCCGTGGACACTGAAGCTTTCTTT.

V gene TRBV13 combines with J gene TRBJ2-2, with 10 bases lining up with TRBD1. Germline CDR1 is PRHDT and CDR2 is FYEKMQ (reference sequence). The CDR3 length is 14 residues. V was clipped by 4 bases and J by 9 bases; unmatched bases: 5. In nucleotides, the CDR3 is TGTGCCAGCAGCTCCGGGACAGGGGTCAGGGAGCTGTTTTTT. Translation gives CASSSGTGVRELFF.

The V gene is TRBV23-1, the J gene TRBJ1-2; possibly TRBD1 for D (5 bases). TRBV23-1 is sorted into the ORF group, with uncertain function. This CDR3 is built from 13 residues. Trimming removed 0 bases from V and 7 bases from J, with 9 bases in between. The CDR3 sequence: CASSQSGGSGYTF. As DNA, the CDR3 is TGCGCCAGCAGTCAATCGGGGGGTAGTGGCTACACCTTC.